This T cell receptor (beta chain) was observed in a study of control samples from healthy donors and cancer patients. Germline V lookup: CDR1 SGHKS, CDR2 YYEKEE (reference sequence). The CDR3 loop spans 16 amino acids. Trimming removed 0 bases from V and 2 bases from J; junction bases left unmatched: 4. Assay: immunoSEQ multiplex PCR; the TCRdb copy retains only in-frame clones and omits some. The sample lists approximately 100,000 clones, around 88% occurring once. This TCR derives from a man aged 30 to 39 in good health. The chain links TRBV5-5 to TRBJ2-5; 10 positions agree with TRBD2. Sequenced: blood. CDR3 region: CASSLGAAGGQETQYF. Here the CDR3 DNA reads TGTGCCAGCAGCTTGGGCGCAGCGGGGGGGCAAGAGACCCAGTACTTC.